The entry below gives a single T cell receptor beta chain sequence along with its context. This sample is drawn from a study of technical replicates of blood from a handful of donors. CDR1 is LNHDA and CDR2 is SQIVND in the germline V gene (reference sequence). The CDR3 loop spans 14 amino acids. The V end was cut by 5 bases, the J end by 4 bases, with 11 bases between. Repertoires were generated with immunoSEQ multiplex PCR, while TCRdb's copy carries only in-frame clones and drops some. The sample contains approximately 65,000 clones, about 88% of which appear only once. The sample was PBMCs. V gene TRBV19 combines with J gene TRBJ2-2; TRBD2 might be the D (5 bases). The receptor was derived from a human donor in good health. Some clones in this sample may be carry-over from other donors' samples. CDR3 loop: CASSLAGGTGELFF. In DNA form, the CDR3 reads TGTGCCAGTAGTTTGGCAGGAGGCACCGGGGAGCTGTTTTTT.